This record covers a single T cell receptor beta chain. Its antigen is not known. In the library, each TCR cDNA molecule bore its own unique molecular identifier. Via MiXCR, TCRdb re-called the 5' RACE reads, giving one row per CDR3 protein. The data hold around 110,000 distinct CDR3 sequences, with 12% observed a single time. As for time point: blood at routine non-recurrence follow-up after resection. The input material, whole RNA from tumor, nontumor lung or frozen PBMC, was sequenced unsorted. These data are taken from a study of spatial heterogeneity in lung cancer. Study-level information: Each unique TCR and UMI combination was seen more than ten times on average in raw reads.

Study-level results: More often at tumor resection than at routine follow-up, ubiquitous expanded tumor TCRs were detected in the blood.

V lost 5 bases, J lost 2 bases, and 6 bases stayed unmatched. The CDR3 is 15 residues long. Germline CDR1 and CDR2: LNHDA and SQIVND (reference sequence). The gene calls are TRBV19 and TRBJ2-1; TRBD2 aligns across 7 bases. The sequencing used PBMCs, collected at follow-up. This clonotype originated in a male donor with early-stage non-small cell lung cancer. The CDR3 sequence is CASSRSGDTYNEQFF. The CDR3, as DNA: TGTGCCAGTAGTCGGAGCGGGGATACCTACAATGAGCAGTTCTTC.